These 24 T cell receptor beta chains came from one sample sequenced in a study of OX40 agonist ivuxolimab in advanced cancers. Sequencing used immunoSEQ multiplex PCR; TCRdb keeps in-frame clones, though not all of them. The sample has fewer than 70,000 clones, roughly 85% seen once. The sequenced sample was CD4+ or CD8+ T cells sorted from blood, obtained in a trial of the OX40 agonist ivuxolimab. These receptors were collected from an adult with an advanced solid tumor such as melanoma, head and neck, liver or kidney cancer.

J is TRBJ1-2 and V is TRBV6-6, with a weak D call TRBD1 (6 bases). The CDR3 is made up of 14 amino acids. The V and J ends lost 4 bases and 6 bases respectively, with 15 bases between them. From germline, CDR1 is MNHNY and CDR2 SVGAGI (reference sequence). The CDR3 DNA reads as TGTGCCAGCAGTTCCCCGGCAGGGGTCGATGGCTACACCTTC. Its translation is CASSSPAGVDGYTF.

The table lists this clone with a few counts. The chain couples TRBV9 to TRBJ1-1, with D hard to call. V lost 0 bases, J lost 2 bases, and 5 bases lay in between. This CDR3 region has 13 residues. From germline, CDR1 is SGDLS and CDR2 YYNGEE. CDR3 coding DNA: TGTGCCAGCAGCGTAGCGACTAACACTGAAGCTTTCTTT. Amino acids: CASSVATNTEAFF. Full variable domain (rest looked up from reference TRBV9 and TRBJ1-1): DSGVTQTPKHLITATGQRVTLRCSPRSGDLSVYWYQQSLDQGLQFLIQYYNGEERAKGNILERFSAQQFPDLHSELNLSSLELGDSALYFCASSVATNTEAFFGQGTRLTVV.

The chain couples TRBV4-1 to TRBJ2-3; 7 bases map to TRBD1. The V gene end was trimmed by 4 bases and the J gene end by 2 bases; junction bases not matched to a gene: 6. Per germline, CDR1 MGHRA and CDR2 YSYEKL. The length of the CDR3 is 15 residues. CDR3 sequence reads: CASSPLEGATDTQYF. The DNA for the CDR3 is TGCGCCAGCAGCCCCTTAGAGGGGGCCACAGATACGCAGTATTTT.

The rearrangement links TRBV7-8 to TRBJ1-5; weak D call: TRBD1 (6 bases). Germline CDR1 reads SGHVS; CDR2 reads FQNEAQ. V lost 3 bases, J lost 0 bases, and 24 bases lay in between. This CDR3 has 20 amino acids. The CDR3: CASSFYRIPTQGNSNQPQHF. CDR3 bases: TGTGCCAGCAGCTTTTACCGCATTCCGACTCAGGGGAATAGCAATCAGCCCCAGCATTTT.

The chain links TRBV7-9 to TRBJ2-5; D remains unclear. The CDR3 consists of 14 residues. The germline gives CDR1 SEHNR, CDR2 FQNEAQ (reference sequence). Trimming pared 5 bases from V and 0 bases from J, leaving 10 bases between. The CDR3 nucleotides are TGTGCCAGCAGCAGCCAGGTCCACCAAGAGACCCAGTACTTC. Its protein product is CASSSQVHQETQYF.

This chain uses TRBV7-2 with TRBJ1-5; D gene ambiguous. Trimming took 5 bases from V and 5 from J, leaving 10 bases between them. The CDR3 runs to 13 residues. From germline, CDR1 is SGHTA and CDR2 FQGNSA. CDR3 nucleotide sequence: TGTGCCAGCAGCCCCGACGACGATCAGCCCCAGCATTTT. Translation gives CASSPDDDQPQHF.

The chain couples TRBV7-2 to TRBJ2-3; D is unresolved. This CDR3 contains 13 residues. The V gene lost 2 bases and the J gene lost 3 bases, with 6 bases spanning the gap. Germline V gene data show CDR1 as SGHTA and CDR2 as FQGNSA. The CDR3 DNA is TGTGCCAGCAGCTTATACGGTACAGATACGCAGTATTTT. Its protein is CASSLYGTDTQYF.

The chain links TRBV25-1 to TRBJ2-3; D uncertain. Per germline, CDR1 MGHDK and CDR2 SYGVNS. Trimming removed 4 bases from V and 0 bases from J, with 8 bases in between. The CDR3 loop spans 14 amino acids. This chain's CDR3 is CASSGVLSTDTQYF. The CDR3 DNA sequence: TGTGCCAGCAGTGGTGTCCTTAGCACAGATACGCAGTATTTT.

The chain is built from TRBV15 and TRBJ2-5; a weak D match, TRBD2 (6 bases). The CDR3 has 15 residues. CDR1 and CDR2 from the germline V gene are LNHNV and YYDKDF (reference sequence). Deletions cut 10 bases from V and 2 bases from J, with 20 bases between. This CDR3 is CASAVRGFGQETQYF. For the CDR3, the DNA is TGTGCCAGCGCAGTGCGGGGATTCGGGCAAGAGACCCAGTACTTC.

Only one count was recorded for this clone. The same CDR3 also results from other DNA sequences found in this sample. The chain uses TRBV5-1 and TRBJ2-7, with D perhaps matching TRBD1 or TRBD2 (5 bases each). The CDR3 is 14 residues long. Germline CDR1 SGHRS, CDR2 YFSETQ. V gave up 0 bases and J gave up 0 bases, with 7 bases separating them. The CDR3 spells CASSLGGSSYEQYF. The CDR3 DNA is TGCGCCAGCAGCTTGGGGGGGTCCTCCTACGAGCAGTACTTC.

This rearrangement joins TRBV7-9 to TRBJ2-7; 7 bases line up with TRBD1. There are 14 residues in the CDR3. CDR1 and CDR2 (germline): SEHNR, FQNEAQ (reference sequence). The V and J ends lost 6 bases and 7 bases, in that order; junction bases with no gene match: 12. The CDR3 region is CASSQTGVPWEQYF. The CDR3 DNA reads TGTGCCAGCAGTCAAACAGGGGTACCGTGGGAGCAGTACTTC.

V usage is TRBV30 and J usage is TRBJ1-5; D gene ambiguous. Germline CDR1 GTSNPN, CDR2 SVGIG (reference sequence). The CDR3 extends over 13 amino acids. Trimming shortened V by 3 bases and J by 4 bases, and 10 bases separated the two germline ends. The CDR3 DNA reads TGTGCCTGGAGCCAAGAAGGGAATCAGCCCCAGCATTTT. It specifies CAWSQEGNQPQHF.

The chain couples TRBV7-9 to TRBJ1-1; maybe TRBD1 (5 bases). The CDR3 length is 13 residues. The V and J ends lost 1 base and 3 bases respectively, with 6 bases between them. The V gene's germline CDR1 is SEHNR and CDR2 FQNEAQ (reference sequence). Written as DNA, the CDR3 is TGTGCCAGCAGCTTAGAACAGGACACTGAAGCTTTCTTT. Protein: CASSLEQDTEAFF. The complete variable domain, with remaining parts taken from reference TRBV7-9 and TRBJ1-1, reads DTGVSQNPRHKITKRGQNVTFRCDPISEHNRLYWYRQTLGQGPEFLTYFQNEAQLEKSRLLSDRFSAERPKGSFSTLEIQRTEQGDSAMYLCASSLEQDTEAFFGQGTRLTVV.

The genes are TRBV30 and TRBJ2-7; 9 bases line up with TRBD1. Germline CDR1 reads GTSNPN; CDR2 reads SVGIG (reference sequence). CDR3 length: 14 amino acids. The J segment lost 5 bases and the V segment lost 0 bases, leaving 5 bases of the junction unmatched. DNA for the CDR3: TGTGCCTGGAGTGTCGGGACAGGGCTCCACGAGCAGTACTTC. This translates into CAWSVGTGLHEQYF.

This clone was detected once. The chain couples TRBV14 to TRBJ1-1, with 7 nucleotides matching TRBD1. The ends lost 4 bases at V and 3 bases at J; junction bases unmatched: 2. CDR1 and CDR2 (germline): SGHDN, FVKESK. The length of the CDR3 is 13 residues. CDR3 sequence: CASSLQGDTEAFF. The CDR3, as DNA: TGTGCCAGCAGCCTCCAGGGGGACACTGAAGCTTTCTTT. The whole variable domain, filled in from reference TRBV14 and TRBJ1-1, reads EAGVTQFPSHSVIEKGQTVTLRCDPISGHDNLYWYRRVMGKEIKFLLHFVKESKQDESGMPNNRFLAERTGGTYSTLKVQPAELEDSGVYFCASSLQGDTEAFFGQGTRLTVV.

Only one count was recorded for this clone. V is TRBV10-3 and J is TRBJ2-3; TRBD1 agrees at 9 bases. Losses at the gene ends were 7 bases for V and 5 bases for J; bases not matched to a gene: 10. The CDR3 covers 15 residues. From germline, CDR1 is ENHRY and CDR2 SYGVKD. The chain's CDR3 is CAINPGTGLGDTQYF. In DNA, the CDR3 is TGTGCCATCAACCCCGGGACAGGGCTTGGAGATACGCAGTATTTT.

V is TRBV5-4 and J is TRBJ2-1; 9 bases are shared with TRBD2. J lost 2 bases, V lost 3 bases, and 3 bases had no gene match. The CDR3 length is 15 residues. Germline V gives CDR1 SGHNT, CDR2 YYREEE (reference sequence). The CDR3 loop reads CASSSGGGAYNEQFF. DNA for the CDR3: TGTGCCAGCAGCTCCGGCGGGGGGGCCTACAATGAGCAGTTCTTC.

This chain joins TRBV15 and TRBJ2-2; no clear D. The germline CDR1 and CDR2 sequences are LNHNV and YYDKDF (reference sequence). The V and J ends lost 0 bases and 5 bases respectively, with 16 bases between them. The CDR3 is 17 residues long. CDR3 amino acids: CATSRDRAPQGTGELFF. The CDR3 DNA reads as TGTGCCACCAGCAGAGATCGGGCCCCACAAGGAACCGGGGAGCTGTTTTTT. The full variable domain, rest sourced from reference TRBV15 and TRBJ2-2, is DAMVIQNPRYQVTQFGKPVTLSCSQTLNHNVMYWYQQKSSQAPKLLFHYYDKDFNNEADTPDNFQSRRPNTSFCFLDIRSPGLGDTAMYLCATSRDRAPQGTGELFFGEGSRLTVL.

V usage is TRBV28 and J usage is TRBJ1-2; no clear D. Germline CDR1 and CDR2: MDHEN and SYDVKM. The CDR3 runs 11 residues. CDR3 sequence reads: CAAGRYYGYTF. CDR3 nucleotide sequence: TGTGCTGCGGGGAGATACTATGGCTACACCTTC.

The chain has TRBV5-1 and TRBJ1-4; TRBD1 agrees at 10 bases. The CDR3 loop spans 15 amino acids. Trimming cost V 3 bases and J 10 bases; bases outside gene matches: 9. Per the germline V gene, CDR1 is SGHRS and CDR2 is YFSETQ. CDR3 protein: CASSSTTGGAGKLFF. CDR3 in DNA: TGCGCCAGCAGCTCTACGACAGGGGGCGCCGGAAAACTGTTTTTT. Full variable domain (rest looked up from reference TRBV5-1 and TRBJ1-4): KAGVTQTPRYLIKTRGQQVTLSCSPISGHRSVSWYQQTPGQGLQFLFEYFSETQRNKGNFPGRFSGRQFSNSRSEMNVSTLELGDSALYLCASSSTTGGAGKLFFGSGTQLSVL.

In DNA, the CDR3 is TGTGCCTGGAGAGGACAGGGCGGGGCGGTACGGAACACTGAAGCTTTCTTT. This sequence encodes CAWRGQGGAVRNTEAFF. This chain connects TRBV30 to TRBJ1-1, with TRBD1 matching over 8 bases. The CDR3 is made up of 17 amino acids. The V and J ends lost 3 bases and 1 base, in that order; junction bases with no gene match: 13. Germline CDR1 reads GTSNPN; CDR2 reads SVGIG (reference sequence). The full variable domain, with the rest looked up from reference TRBV30 and TRBJ1-1, is SQTIHQWPATLVQPVGSPLSLECTVEGTSNPNLYWYRQAAGRGLQLLFYSVGIGQISSEVPQNLSASRPQDRQFILSSKKLLLSDSGFYLCAWRGQGGAVRNTEAFFGQGTRLTVV.

As for this clone: Germline is not matched at one junction end, which may reflect a read error. The same CDR3 can be traced to other DNA sequences in this sample. The chain carries TRBV5-5 and TRBJ1-4; D may be TRBD1 (5 bases). CDR1 SGHKS and CDR2 YYEKEE come from the germline V gene (reference sequence). The CDR3 sequence is 15 residues long. For the CDR3, the DNA is TGTGCCAGCAGCTTGTCATGGCAGGGAAATGAAAAGCTGTTTTTT. Its protein is CASSLSWQGNEKLFF.

The chain employs TRBV5-8 and TRBJ1-2; tentatively, D is TRBD1 (5 bases). The V end lost 0 bases, the J end lost 3 bases, and 9 bases lay between the germline ends. CDR3 length equals 14 residues. Germline V gives CDR1 SGHTS, CDR2 YDEGEE. CDR3 sequence (DNA): TGTGCCAGCAGCTTGGAGAGGGGTGACTATGGCTACACCTTC. The encoded protein is CASSLERGDYGYTF.

This rearrangement joins TRBV7-2 to TRBJ2-7, with 10 bases identical to TRBD1. Trimming cost V 6 bases and J 4 bases; bases outside gene matches: 6. The germline V gene has CDR1 SGHTA and CDR2 FQGNSA. The CDR3 covers 14 residues. CDR3 sequence (DNA): TGTGCCAGCAGTAGCCCGGGACAGGGGTACGAGCAGTACTTC. The encoded protein is CASSSPGQGYEQYF.